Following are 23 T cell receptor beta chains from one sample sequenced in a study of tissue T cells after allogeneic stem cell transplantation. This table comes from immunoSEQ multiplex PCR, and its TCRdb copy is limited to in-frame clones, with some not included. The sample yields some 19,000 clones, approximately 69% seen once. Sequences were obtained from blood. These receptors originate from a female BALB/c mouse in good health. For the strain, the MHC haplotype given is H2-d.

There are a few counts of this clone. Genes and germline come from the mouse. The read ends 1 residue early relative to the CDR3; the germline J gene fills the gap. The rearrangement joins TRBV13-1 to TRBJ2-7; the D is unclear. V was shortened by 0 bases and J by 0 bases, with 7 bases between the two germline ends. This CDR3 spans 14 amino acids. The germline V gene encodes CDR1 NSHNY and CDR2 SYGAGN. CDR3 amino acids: CASSDETPSYEQYF. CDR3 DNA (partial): TGTGCCAGCAGTGATGAGACACCCTCCTATGAACAGTAC.

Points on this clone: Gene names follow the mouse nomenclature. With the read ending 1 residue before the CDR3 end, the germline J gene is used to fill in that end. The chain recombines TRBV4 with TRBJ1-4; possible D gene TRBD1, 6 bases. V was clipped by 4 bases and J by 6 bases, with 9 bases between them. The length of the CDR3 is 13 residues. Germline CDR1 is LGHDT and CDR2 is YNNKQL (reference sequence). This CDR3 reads CASSLDSDERLFF. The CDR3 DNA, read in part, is TGTGCCAGCAGCTTGGACAGCGACGAAAGATTATTT.

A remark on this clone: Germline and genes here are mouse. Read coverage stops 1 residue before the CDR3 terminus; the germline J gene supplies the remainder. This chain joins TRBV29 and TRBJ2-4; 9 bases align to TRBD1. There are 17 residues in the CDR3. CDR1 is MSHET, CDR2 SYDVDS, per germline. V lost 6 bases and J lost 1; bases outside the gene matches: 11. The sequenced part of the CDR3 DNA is TGTGCTAGCAGCCCTCCGGGACAGGGCAAGGGTCAAAACACCTTGTAC. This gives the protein CASSPPGQGKGQNTLY. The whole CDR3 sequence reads CASSPPGQGKGQNTLYF.

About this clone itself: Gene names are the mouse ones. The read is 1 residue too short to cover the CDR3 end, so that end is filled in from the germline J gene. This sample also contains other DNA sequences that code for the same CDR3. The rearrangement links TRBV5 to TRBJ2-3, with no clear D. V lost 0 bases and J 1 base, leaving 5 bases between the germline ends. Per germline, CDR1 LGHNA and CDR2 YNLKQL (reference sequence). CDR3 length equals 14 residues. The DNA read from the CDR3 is TGTGCCAGCAGCCAAGATTGGGGTGCAGAAACGCTGTAT. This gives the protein CASSQDWGAETLY. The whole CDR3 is CASSQDWGAETLYF.

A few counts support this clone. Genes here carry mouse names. CDR3 bases read: TGTGCCGGGACAGGGGACAACCAGGCTCCGCTT. Protein sequence: CAGTGDNQAPL. The full CDR3 is CAGTGDNQAPLF. The rearrangement links TRBV31 to TRBJ1-5, with 10 bases identical to TRBD1. The read falls 1 residue short of the CDR3 end, and the missing part is taken from the germline J gene. Losses at the gene ends were 8 bases for V and 2 bases for J; bases not matched to a gene: 0. The CDR3 has 12 amino acids. CDR1 and CDR2 from the germline V gene are GKSSPN and SITVG.

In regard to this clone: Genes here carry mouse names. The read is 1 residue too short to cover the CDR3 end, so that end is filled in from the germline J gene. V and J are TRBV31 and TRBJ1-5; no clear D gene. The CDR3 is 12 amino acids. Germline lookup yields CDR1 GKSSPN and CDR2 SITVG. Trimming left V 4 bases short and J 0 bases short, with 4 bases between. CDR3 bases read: TGTGCCTGGACAAATAACAACCAGGCTCCGCTT. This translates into CAWTNNNQAPL. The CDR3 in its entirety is CAWTNNNQAPLF. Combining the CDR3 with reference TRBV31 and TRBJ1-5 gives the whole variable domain AQTIHQWPVAEIKAVGSPLSLGCTIKGKSSPNLYWYWQATGGTLQQLFYSITVGQVESVVQLNLSASRPKDDQFILSTEKLLLSHSGFYLCAWTNNNQAPLFGEGTRLSVL.

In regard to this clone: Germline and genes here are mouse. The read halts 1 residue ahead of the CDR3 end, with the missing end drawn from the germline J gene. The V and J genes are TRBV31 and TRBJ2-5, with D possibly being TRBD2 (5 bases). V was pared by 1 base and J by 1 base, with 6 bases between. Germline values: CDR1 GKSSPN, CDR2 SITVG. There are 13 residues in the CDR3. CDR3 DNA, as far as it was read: TGTGCCTGGAGTCGTGGGGACCAAGACACCCAGTAC. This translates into CAWSRGDQDTQY. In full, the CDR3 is CAWSRGDQDTQYF. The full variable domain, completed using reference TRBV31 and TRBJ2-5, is AQTIHQWPVAEIKAVGSPLSLGCTIKGKSSPNLYWYWQATGGTLQQLFYSITVGQVESVVQLNLSASRPKDDQFILSTEKLLLSHSGFYLCAWSRGDQDTQYFGPGTRLLVL.

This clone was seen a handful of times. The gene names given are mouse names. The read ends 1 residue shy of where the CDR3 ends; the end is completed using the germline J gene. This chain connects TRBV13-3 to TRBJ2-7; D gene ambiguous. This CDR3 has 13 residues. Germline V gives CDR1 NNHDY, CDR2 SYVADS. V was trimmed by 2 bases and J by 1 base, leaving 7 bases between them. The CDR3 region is CASSEVGSYEQYF. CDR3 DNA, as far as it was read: TGTGCCAGCAGTGAGGTGGGTTCCTATGAACAGTAC.

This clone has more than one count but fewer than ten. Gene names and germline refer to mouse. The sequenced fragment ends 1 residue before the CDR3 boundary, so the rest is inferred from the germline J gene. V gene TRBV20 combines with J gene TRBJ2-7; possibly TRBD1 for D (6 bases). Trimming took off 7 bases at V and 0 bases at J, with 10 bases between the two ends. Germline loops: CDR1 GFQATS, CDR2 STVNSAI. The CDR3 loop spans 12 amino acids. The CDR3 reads CGGRGNSYEQYF. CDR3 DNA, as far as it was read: TGTGGTGGCAGGGGCAACTCCTATGAACAGTAC.

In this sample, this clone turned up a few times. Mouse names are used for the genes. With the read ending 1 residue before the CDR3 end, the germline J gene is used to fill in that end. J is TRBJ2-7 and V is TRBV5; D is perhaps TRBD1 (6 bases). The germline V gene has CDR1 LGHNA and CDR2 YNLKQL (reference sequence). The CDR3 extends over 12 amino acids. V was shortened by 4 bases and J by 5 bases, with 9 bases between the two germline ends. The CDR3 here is CASSRNRDEQYF. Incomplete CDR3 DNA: TGTGCCAGCAGCCGCAACAGGGATGAACAGTAC.

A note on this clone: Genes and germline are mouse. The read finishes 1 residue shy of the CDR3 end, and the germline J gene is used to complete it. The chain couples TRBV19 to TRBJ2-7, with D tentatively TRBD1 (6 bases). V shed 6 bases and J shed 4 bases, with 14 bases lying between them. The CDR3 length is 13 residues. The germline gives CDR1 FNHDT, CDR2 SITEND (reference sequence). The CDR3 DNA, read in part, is TGTGCCAGCACTAGGGGACAAAATTATGAACAGTAC. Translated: CASTRGQNYEQY. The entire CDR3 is CASTRGQNYEQYF.

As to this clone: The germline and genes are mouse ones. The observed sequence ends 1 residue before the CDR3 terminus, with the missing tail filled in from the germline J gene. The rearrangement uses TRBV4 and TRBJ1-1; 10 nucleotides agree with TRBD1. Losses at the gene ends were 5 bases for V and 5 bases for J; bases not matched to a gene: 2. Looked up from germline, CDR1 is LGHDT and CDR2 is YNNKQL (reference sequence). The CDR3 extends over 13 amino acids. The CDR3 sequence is CASSRTGGTEVFF. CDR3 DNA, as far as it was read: TGTGCCAGCAGCCGGACAGGGGGGACAGAAGTCTTC. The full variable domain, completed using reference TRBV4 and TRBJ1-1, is ETAVFQTPNYHVTQVGNEVSFNCKQTLGHDTMYWYKQDSKKLLKIMFSYNNKQLIVNETVPRRFSPQSSDKAHLNLRIKSVEPEDSAVYLCASSRTGGTEVFFGKGTRLTVV.

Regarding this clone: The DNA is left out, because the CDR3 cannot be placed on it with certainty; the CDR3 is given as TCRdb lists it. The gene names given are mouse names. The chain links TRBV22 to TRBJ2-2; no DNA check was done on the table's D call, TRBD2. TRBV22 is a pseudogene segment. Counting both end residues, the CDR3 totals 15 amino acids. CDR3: CASSFGGGNTGQLYF.

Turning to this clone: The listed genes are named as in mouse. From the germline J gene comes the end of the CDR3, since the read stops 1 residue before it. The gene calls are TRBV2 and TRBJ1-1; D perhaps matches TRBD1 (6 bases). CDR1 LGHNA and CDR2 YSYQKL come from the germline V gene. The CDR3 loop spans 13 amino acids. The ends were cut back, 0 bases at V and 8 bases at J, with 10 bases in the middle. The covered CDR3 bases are TGTGCCAGCAGCCAAGACTGGGGGCGGGAAGTCTTC. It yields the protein CASSQDWGREVF. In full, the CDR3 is CASSQDWGREVFF.

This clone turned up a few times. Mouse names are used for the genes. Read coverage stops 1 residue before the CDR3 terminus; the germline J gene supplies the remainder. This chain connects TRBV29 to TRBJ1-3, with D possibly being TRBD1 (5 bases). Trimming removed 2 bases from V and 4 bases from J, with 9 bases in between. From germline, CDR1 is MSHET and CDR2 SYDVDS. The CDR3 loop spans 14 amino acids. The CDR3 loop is CASSLGGGGNTLYF. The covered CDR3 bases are TGTGCTAGCAGTTTAGGGGGTGGGGGAAATACGCTCTAT.

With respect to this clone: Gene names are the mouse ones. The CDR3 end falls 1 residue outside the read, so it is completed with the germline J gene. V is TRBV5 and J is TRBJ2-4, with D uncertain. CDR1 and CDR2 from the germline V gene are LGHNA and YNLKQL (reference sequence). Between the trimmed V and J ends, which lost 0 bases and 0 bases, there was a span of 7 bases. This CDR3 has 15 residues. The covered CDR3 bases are TGTGCCAGCAGCCAAGAGAGGTATAGTCAAAACACCTTGTAC. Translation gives CASSQERYSQNTLY. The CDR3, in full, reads CASSQERYSQNTLYF.

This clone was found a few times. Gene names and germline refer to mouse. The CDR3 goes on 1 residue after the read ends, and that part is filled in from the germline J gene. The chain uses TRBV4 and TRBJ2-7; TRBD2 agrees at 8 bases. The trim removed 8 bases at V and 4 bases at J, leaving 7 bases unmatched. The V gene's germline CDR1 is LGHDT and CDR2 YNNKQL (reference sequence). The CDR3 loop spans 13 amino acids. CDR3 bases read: TGTGCCAGCGCCCGACTGGGGTTATATGAACAGTAC. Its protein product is CASARLGLYEQY. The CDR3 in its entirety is CASARLGLYEQYF.

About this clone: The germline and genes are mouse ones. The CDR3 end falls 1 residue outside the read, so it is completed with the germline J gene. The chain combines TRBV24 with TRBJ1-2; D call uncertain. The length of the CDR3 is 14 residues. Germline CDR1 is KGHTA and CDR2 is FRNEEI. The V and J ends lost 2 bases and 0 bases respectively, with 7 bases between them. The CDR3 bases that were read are TGTGCCAGCAGTCTGGGCTACCCAAACTCCGACTACACC. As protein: CASSLGYPNSDYT. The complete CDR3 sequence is CASSLGYPNSDYTF.

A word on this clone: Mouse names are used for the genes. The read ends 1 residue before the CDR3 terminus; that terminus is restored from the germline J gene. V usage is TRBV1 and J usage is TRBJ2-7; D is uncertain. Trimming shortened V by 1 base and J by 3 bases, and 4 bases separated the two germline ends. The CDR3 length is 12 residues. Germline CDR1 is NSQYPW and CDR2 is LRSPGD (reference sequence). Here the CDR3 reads CTCSAVSYEQYF. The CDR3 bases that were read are TGCACCTGCAGTGCAGTCAGCTATGAACAGTAC. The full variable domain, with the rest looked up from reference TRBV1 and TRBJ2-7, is VTLLEQNPRWRLVPRGQAVNLRCILKNSQYPWMSWYQQDLQKQLQWLFTLRSPGDKEVKSLPGADYLATRVTDTELRLQVANMSQGRTLYCTCSAVSYEQYFGPGTRLTVL.

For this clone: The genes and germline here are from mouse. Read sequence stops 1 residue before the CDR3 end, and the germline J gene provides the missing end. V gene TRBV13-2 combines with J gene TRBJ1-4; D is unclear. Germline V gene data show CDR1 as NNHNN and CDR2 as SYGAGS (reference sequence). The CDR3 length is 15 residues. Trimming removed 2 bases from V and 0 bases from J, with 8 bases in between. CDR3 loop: CASGERGFSNERLFF. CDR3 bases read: TGTGCCAGCGGTGAGCGAGGCTTTTCCAACGAAAGATTATTT.

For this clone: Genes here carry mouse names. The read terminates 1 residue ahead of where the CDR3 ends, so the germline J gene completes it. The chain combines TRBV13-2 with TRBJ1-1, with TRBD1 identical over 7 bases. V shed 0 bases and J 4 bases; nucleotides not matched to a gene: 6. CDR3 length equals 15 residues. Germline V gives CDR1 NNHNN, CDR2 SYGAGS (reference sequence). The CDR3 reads CASGDADRAGTEVFF. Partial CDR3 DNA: TGTGCCAGCGGTGATGCAGACAGGGCGGGCACAGAAGTCTTC.

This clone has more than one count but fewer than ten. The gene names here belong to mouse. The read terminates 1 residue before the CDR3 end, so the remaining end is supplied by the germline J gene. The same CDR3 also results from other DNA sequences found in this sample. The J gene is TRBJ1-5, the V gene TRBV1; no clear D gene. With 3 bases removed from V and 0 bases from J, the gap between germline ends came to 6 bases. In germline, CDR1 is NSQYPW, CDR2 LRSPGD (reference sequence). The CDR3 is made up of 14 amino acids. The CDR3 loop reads CTCSAGNNNQAPLF. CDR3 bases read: TGCACCTGCAGTGCGGGCAATAACAACCAGGCTCCGCTT.

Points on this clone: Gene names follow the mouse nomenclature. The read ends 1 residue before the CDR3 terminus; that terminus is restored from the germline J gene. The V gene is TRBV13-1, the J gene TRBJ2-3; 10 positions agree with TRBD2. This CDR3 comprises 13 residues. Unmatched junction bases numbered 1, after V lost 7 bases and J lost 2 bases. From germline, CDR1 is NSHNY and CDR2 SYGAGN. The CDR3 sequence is CASSGGAAETLYF. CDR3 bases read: TGTGCCAGCTCTGGGGGGGCTGCAGAAACGCTGTAT.